The next 13 T cell receptor beta chains were all read from a single sample in a study of neurological immune-mediated disorders. Each CDR3 protein is one row after TCRdb ran MiXCR on the 5' RACE reads. The data contain about 120,000 distinct CDR3 sequences, around 3% of them singletons. The sample taken for sequencing was PBMCs. These receptors were taken from a woman aged 25-40 years with multiple sclerosis.

This clonotype appeared many times. This chain connects TRBV7-2 to TRBJ1-1; 7 bases are shared with TRBD1. Germline V CDR1 and CDR2: SGHTA, FQGNSA. The CDR3 totals 13 residues. V was clipped by 5 bases and J by 7 bases; unmatched bases: 7. The CDR3 nucleotides read TGTGCCAGCAGCACGGGACAGATCCTTGAAGCTTTCTTT. Residues: CASSTGQILEAFF. The complete variable domain, with remaining parts taken from reference TRBV7-2 and TRBJ1-1, reads GAGVSQSPSNKVTEKGKDVELRCDPISGHTALYWYRQSLGQGLEFLIYFQGNSAPDKSGLPSDRFSAERTGGSVSTLTIQRTQQEDSAVYLCASSTGQILEAFFGQGTRLTVV.

This clonotype was seen ten or more times. The genes are TRBV5-5 and TRBJ2-3; D remains ambiguous. V lost 0 bases to trimming and J lost 5 bases, with 4 bases between them. Germline V gene sequence: CDR1 SGHKS, CDR2 YYEKEE (reference sequence). The CDR3 totals 12 residues. The CDR3: CASSLELDTQYF. CDR3 coding DNA: TGTGCCAGCAGCTTGGAATTAGATACGCAGTATTTT.

This clonotype was observed many times. This chain connects TRBV5-1 to TRBJ2-1; weak D call: TRBD2 (7 bases). The CDR3 loop spans 17 amino acids. Trimming stripped 1 base from V and 6 bases from J, with 20 bases between. Per germline, CDR1 SGHRS and CDR2 YFSETQ. CDR3 bases: TGCGCCAGCAGCTTGCTTTTACGAGGGGGGGCGTCCAATGAGCAGTTCTTC. Protein sequence: CASSLLLRGGASNEQFF.

This clonotype was counted ten times or more. The chain is built from TRBV5-6 and TRBJ1-2; D not resolved. The CDR3 consists of 12 residues. CDR1 is SGHDT, CDR2 YYEEEE, per germline. Trimming pared 3 bases from V and 5 bases from J, leaving 8 bases between. This CDR3 reads CASSSIKYGYTF. DNA for the CDR3: TGTGCCAGCAGCTCCATTAAATATGGCTACACCTTC.

There are many counts of this clonotype. A junction boundary mismatches the germline segment, possibly from a read error. The chain recombines TRBV20-1 with TRBJ2-1; a possible D gene is TRBD2 (5 bases). The CDR3 sequence is 16 residues long. Germline V lookup: CDR1 DFQATT, CDR2 SNEGSKA (reference sequence). The CDR3 nucleotides read TGCAGTGCTAGAGATCCCGCGGAGACTATATACACTGAGCAGTTCTTC. It specifies CSARDPAETIYTEQFF.

This clonotype has ten or more counts. V gene TRBV11-2 combines with J gene TRBJ1-1; maybe TRBD1 (6 bases). This CDR3 has 16 amino acids. Trimming took 6 bases from V and 1 from J, leaving 18 bases between them. CDR1 is SGHAT and CDR2 is FQNNGV in the germline V gene. The CDR3 nucleotides read TGTGCCAGCAGACACCAACAGGGCCTACCGAACACTGAAGCTTTCTTT. Protein sequence: CASRHQQGLPNTEAFF.

This clonotype appeared a few times. This sequence joins TRBV27 and TRBJ2-7; 7 bases line up with TRBD1. V lost 7 bases to trimming and J lost 2 bases; unmatched junction nucleotides: 8. CDR1 MNHEY and CDR2 SMNVEV come from the germline V gene (reference sequence). This CDR3 comprises 14 residues. The CDR3 sequence is CASKDRFYAYEQYF. The CDR3 region has the DNA TGTGCCAGCAAGGACAGGTTCTATGCCTACGAGCAGTACTTC.

A word on this clonotype: A much larger clone sits a single nucleotide away, making a read error possible. V is TRBV10-3 and J is TRBJ1-2; 7 nucleotides match TRBD1. CDR3 length equals 15 residues. Germline V CDR1 and CDR2: ENHRY, SYGVKD. CDR3 nucleotide sequence: TGTGTCATCAGTGGGAACACAGGGGAGGACTATGGCTACACCTTC. Amino acid sequence: CVISGNTGEDYGYTF.

The sample holds many counts of this clonotype. This chain links TRBV5-1 with TRBJ2-7; D gene uncertain. Deletions cut 1 base from V and 3 bases from J, with 8 bases between. This CDR3 has 13 amino acids. Per the germline V gene, CDR1 is SGHRS and CDR2 is YFSETQ. The CDR3 loop is CASSLPPFYEQYF. The CDR3 DNA follows: TGCGCCAGCAGCTTGCCGCCCTTCTACGAGCAGTACTTC.

This clonotype was detected only a few times. The chain joins TRBV9 to TRBJ2-5; 9 bases agree with TRBD1. The CDR3 contains 16 residues. V was clipped by 3 bases and J by 3 bases; unmatched bases: 9. Germline-derived CDR1 and CDR2 are SGDLS and YYNGEE. DNA for the CDR3: TGTGCCAGCAGCGAGGACAGGGGAAACCCTGAAGAGACCCAGTACTTC. This sequence encodes CASSEDRGNPEETQYF.

This clonotype showed up many times. This chain uses TRBV12-3 or TRBV12-4 with TRBJ2-1; no definite D call. Trimming cost V 2 bases and J 3 bases, with 11 bases left between them. The CDR3 spans 15 residues. CDR3 protein: CASSLSSNSYNEQFF. In nucleotides, the CDR3 is TGTGCCAGCAGTTTAAGCTCGAACAGCTACAATGAGCAGTTCTTC.

This clonotype was recorded many times. The rearrangement joins TRBV11-2 to TRBJ2-7; 13 bases map to TRBD2. The CDR3 is 15 amino acids. V lost 5 bases and J lost 2; bases outside the gene matches: 3. Germline CDR1 is SGHAT and CDR2 is FQNNGV. As DNA, the CDR3 is TGTGCCAGCAGCCCGGGACTAGCGGGGACCTACGAGCAGTACTTC. It specifies CASSPGLAGTYEQYF.

There are many counts of this clonotype. J is TRBJ1-2 and V is TRBV7-2; D ambiguous. This CDR3 contains 16 residues. V lost 0 bases to trimming and J lost 0 bases, with 11 bases between them. CDR1 is SGHTA, CDR2 FQGNSA, per germline. This CDR3 is CASSLASSKANYGYTF. The CDR3 DNA follows: TGTGCCAGCAGCTTAGCGTCTAGCAAAGCTAACTATGGCTACACCTTC.